This T cell receptor beta chain emerged from a study of CD8 T cells in Susac syndrome. Findings and limits, study-wide: It was acknowledged in the study that its TCR sequencing and HLA analysis involved a relatively small number of individuals.

Details on this clonotype: Its antigen is still unknown.

This CDR3 has 16 amino acids. Germline CDR1 is SEHNR and CDR2 is FQNEAQ (reference sequence). The V and J ends lost 4 bases and 0 bases, in that order; junction bases with no gene match: 2. An input of 0.5 to 1 ug of RNA was subjected to reverse transcription using random hexamers. The CDR3 of TCR beta was amplified by immunoSEQ multiplex PCR across 54 Vbeta and 13 Jbeta. TCRdb independently ran MiXCR on the immunoSEQ multiplex PCR reads; one entry per CDR3 protein. The sample lists fewer than 350,000 distinct CDR3 sequences, 92% seen once, with approximately 0.065% in the top ten. CD8+ and CD4+ T cells circulating in blood were sequenced for TCR beta. It was treatment-naive patients with stable or active relapsing-remitting disease who made up the multiple sclerosis controls.

This receptor was obtained from a human donor with multiple sclerosis. The chain uses TRBV7-9 and TRBJ2-3; 12 bases fit TRBD2. Sequencing was done on a sample of CD4+ T cells from PBMCs. CDR3: CASSSGTSGSTDTQYF. The CDR3, as DNA: TGTGCCAGCAGCTCCGGGACTAGCGGGAGCACAGATACGCAGTATTTT.